Presented here are 14 T cell receptor beta chains from one specimen sequenced in a study of T-cell reconstitution after alpha-beta-depleted transplantation in children. Researchers prepared the TCRbeta library using unique molecular identifiers, the study reports. TCRdb reprocessed the PCR reads via MiXCR and lists one record per CDR3 protein. Among some 450,000 distinct CDR3 sequences listed, around two fifths were seen once. Sequencing was performed on PBMCs, taken before TCRalphabeta/CD19-depleted stem cell transplant. These TCRs come from a girl aged 2 to 10 with aplastic anemia, due to receive a stem cell transplant.

Only a few counts were recorded for this clonotype. The chain joins TRBV12-3 or TRBV12-4 to TRBJ2-3; D call uncertain. Trimming removed 6 bases from V and 5 bases from J, with 9 bases in between. CDR3 size: 12 residues. CDR3 in DNA: TGTGCCAGCAGCCATTCAGGAGATACGCAGTATTTT. This gives the protein CASSHSGDTQYF.

This clonotype was picked up a small number of times. V gene TRBV21-1 combines with J gene TRBJ2-3. TRBV21-1 is a pseudogene locus. This CDR3 comprises 13 residues. The CDR3 sequence: CASSKEYTDTQYF. The CDR3 region has the DNA TGTGCCAGCAGCAAAGAGTATACAGATACGCAGTATTTT.

This clonotype was detected a few times. The V call is TRBV7-3, the J call TRBJ2-7, with D unresolved. V dropped 2 bases and J dropped 5 bases, with 13 bases sitting between them. CDR1 and CDR2 from the germline V gene are SGHTA and FQGTGA. The CDR3 runs to 14 residues. The CDR3 here is CASSLGPAAHEQYF. CDR3 in DNA: TGTGCCAGCAGCTTAGGTCCCGCGGCTCACGAGCAGTACTTC. The variable domain in full, with the rest retrieved from reference TRBV7-3 and TRBJ2-7, is GAGVSQTPSNKVTEKGKYVELRCDPISGHTALYWYRQSLGQGPEFLIYFQGTGAADDSGLPNDRFFAVRPEGSVSTLKIQRTERGDSAVYLCASSLGPAAHEQYFGPGTRLTVT.

The table lists this clonotype with many counts. This chain links TRBV5-5 with TRBJ2-1; TRBD2 matches 8 bases. Per the germline V gene, CDR1 is SGHKS and CDR2 is YYEKEE (reference sequence). V lost 0 bases, J lost 6 bases, and 5 bases stayed unmatched. The CDR3 consists of 15 residues. CDR3: CASSLVGTSGNEQFF. The CDR3 region has the DNA TGTGCCAGCAGCTTGGTAGGCACTAGCGGCAATGAGCAGTTCTTC.

This clonotype was seen a handful of times. J is TRBJ1-1 and V is TRBV10-3; 10 bases fit TRBD1. Losses at the gene ends were 3 bases for V and 0 bases for J; bases not matched to a gene: 7. There are 17 residues in the CDR3. The germline CDR1 and CDR2 sequences are ENHRY and SYGVKD. The CDR3 loop is CAISEGDRGRMNTEAFF. CDR3 DNA: TGTGCCATCAGTGAAGGGGACAGGGGCCGTATGAACACTGAAGCTTTCTTT.

This clonotype was found many times. The V and J genes are TRBV28 and TRBJ2-7; TRBD2 might be the D (5 bases). CDR1 and CDR2 from the germline V gene are MDHEN and SYDVKM. This CDR3 region has 12 residues. Trimming cost V 1 base and J 5 bases, with 6 bases left between them. Here the CDR3 DNA reads TGTGCCAGCAGTTTATTGGAGGACGAGCAGTACTTC. Translation: CASSLLEDEQYF.

This clonotype was observed a few times. This rearrangement joins TRBV20-1 to TRBJ2-5, with D uncertain. Germline CDR1 reads DFQATT; CDR2 reads SNEGSKA (reference sequence). The CDR3 extends over 15 amino acids. Trimming took 0 bases from V and 5 from J, leaving 16 bases between them. The DNA for the CDR3 is TGCAGTGCTAGAGATGCCCCGAACCCCGGCGAGACCCAGTACTTC. This gives the protein CSARDAPNPGETQYF.

This clonotype was picked up many times. The genes are TRBV4-3 and TRBJ2-5, with a weak D call TRBD2 (6 bases). Germline V gene data show CDR1 as LGHNA and CDR2 as YSLEER. There are 17 residues in the CDR3. V lost 1 base to trimming and J lost 0 bases, with 15 bases between them. This chain's CDR3 is CASSQGTSGSYQETQYF. The CDR3 DNA sequence: TGCGCCAGCAGCCAAGGGACCAGCGGGTCGTACCAAGAGACCCAGTACTTC.

The genes are TRBV5-5 and TRBJ1-1; 7 bases line up with TRBD1. The CDR3 spans 15 residues. With 5 bases clipped from V and 0 bases from J, the junction kept 7 bases outside the gene matches. Germline lookup yields CDR1 SGHKS and CDR2 YYEKEE (reference sequence). In nucleotides, the CDR3 is TGTGCCAGCAGTTTTTCCGGGACAGTGAACACTGAAGCTTTCTTT. This sequence encodes CASSFSGTVNTEAFF.

The chain combines TRBV12-3 or TRBV12-4 with TRBJ2-5; D may match TRBD1 or TRBD2 (5 bases each). V gave up 2 bases and J gave up 2 bases, with 12 bases separating them. The CDR3 runs 15 residues. CDR3 in DNA: TGTGCCAGCAGTTTAAGAGGGGTTAAACAAGAGACCCAGTACTTC. Amino acid sequence: CASSLRGVKQETQYF.

The chain links TRBV6-1 to TRBJ1-3; 11 nucleotides match TRBD1. V shed 3 bases, J shed 4 bases, and the junction held 2 bases outside the gene matches. This CDR3 is built from 15 residues. Germline lookup yields CDR1 MNHNS and CDR2 SASEGT. In DNA, the CDR3 is TGTGCCAGCAGTGAGGACAGGGGGCAAGGAAACACCATATATTTT. This codes for CASSEDRGQGNTIYF.

This chain joins TRBV20-1 and TRBJ2-1; 9 bases are shared with TRBD2. The CDR3 has 15 residues. Germline V CDR1 and CDR2: DFQATT, SNEGSKA (reference sequence). Trimming at V came to 3 bases and at J to 0 bases, leaving 3 bases not matched to a gene. CDR3 nucleotides: TGCAGTGCTAGTGGCGGGGGGGACTCCTACAATGAGCAGTTCTTC. Protein sequence: CSASGGGDSYNEQFF.

This clonotype was seen a few times. This sequence joins TRBV11-2 and TRBJ2-1; 8 positions match TRBD1. Germline-derived CDR1 and CDR2 are SGHAT and FQNNGV. Trimming took 3 bases from V and 16 from J; bases not matched to a gene: 8. The CDR3 is 12 residues long. CDR3 sequence: CASSFQTGERFF. For the CDR3, the DNA is TGTGCCAGCAGCTTCCAGACAGGGGAAAGATTCTTC.

A few counts support this clonotype. The chain combines TRBV6-2 or TRBV6-3 with TRBJ1-6; D is undetermined. Germline CDR1 MNHEY, CDR2 SVGEGT. V was shortened by 6 bases and J by 5 bases, with 17 bases between the two germline ends. This CDR3 contains 16 residues. CDR3 sequence: CASRQLTGPNNSPLHF. CDR3 bases: TGTGCCAGCAGACAATTAACCGGGCCTAATAATTCACCCCTCCACTTT.